This is a list of T cell receptor beta chains from one sample in a study of cytomegalovirus exposure and HLA in healthy donors. Data came from immunoSEQ multiplex PCR; TCRdb stores just in-frame clones and leaves some out. The sample has approximately 110,000 clones; the top ten hold approximately 0.93%. Sequencing used PBMCs. The receptors derive from a man aged 18 to 30 in good health and CMV-seronegative. Both conserved end residues are part of each CDR3. A D gene is named only where the DNA matches it firmly.

j_call | d_call | v_call | cdr3_nt | cdr3_aa
TRBJ2-7 | NA | TRBV27 | NA | CASSILAGGPIYEQYF
TRBJ2-1 | NA | TRBV7-8 | TGTGCCAGCAGCTTAGCTCTAGCGAGCAATGAGCAGTTCTTC | CASSLALASNEQFF
TRBJ2-7 | NA | TRBV27 | TGTGCCAGCAGTCCCACAGGATACGAGCAGTACTTC | CASSPTGYEQYF
TRBJ1-4 | NA | TRBV30 | TGTGCCTGGAGGCAGCGTAATGAAAAACTGTTTTTT | CAWRQRNEKLFF
TRBJ2-1 | NA | TRBV5-1 | TGCGCCAGCAGCTTGGATTCGGGTCAAAGGCAGTTCTTC | CASSLDSGQRQFF
TRBJ2-3 | TRBD1 | TRBV5-1 | TGCGCCAGCAGCCTCCAGGGACAGGGGATCACAGATACGCAGTATTTT | CASSLQGQGITDTQYF
TRBJ2-7 | NA | TRBV18 | TGTGCCAGCTCACCACACCCAGACTCCTACGAGCAGTACTTC | CASSPHPDSYEQYF
TRBJ1-1 | NA | TRBV10-3 | TGTGCCATCAGTGAGTCGATGGCAGGGGTGGGGGCTGAAGCTTTCTTT | CAISESMAGVGAEAFF
TRBJ2-3 | TRBD2 | TRBV9 | TGTGCCAGCAGCGTAGCTACGGGGGGTAGCGGGAGCGATACGCAGTATTTT | CASSVATGGSGSDTQYF
TRBJ1-5 | NA | TRBV4-2 | TGTGCCAGCAGCCAAGATTTAAGCGGCATCGGTCAGCCCCAGCATTTT | CASSQDLSGIGQPQHF
TRBJ1-5 | NA | TRBV28 | TGTGCCAGCAGTTTTGGAGGGCTGAGCAATCAGCCCCAGCATTTT | CASSFGGLSNQPQHF
TRBJ2-2 | TRBD1 | TRBV2 | TGTGCCAGCAGCGACCGGACAGGGGTGAACACCGGGGAGCTGTTTTTT | CASSDRTGVNTGELFF
TRBJ2-5 | TRBD1 | TRBV11-2 | TGTGCCAGCAGCTTAAGGTTGGGACAGGGGACAGAGACCCAGTACTTC | CASSLRLGQGTETQYF
TRBJ2-7 | NA | TRBV7-9 | TGTGCCAGCAGCTTAGCGAGCGGGACATCGTCCTACGAGCAGTACTTC | CASSLASGTSSYEQYF
TRBJ2-7 | TRBD1 | TRBV13 | TGTGCCAGCAGCTTCGGGGCGGACAGGGACCCCTACGAGCAGTACTTC | CASSFGADRDPYEQYF
TRBJ1-5 | TRBD1 | TRBV18 | TGTGCCAGCTCACCCGACAGGGCTGGAAATCAGCCCCAGCATTTT | CASSPDRAGNQPQHF
TRBJ1-5 | NA | TRBV6-1 | TGTGCCAGCAGTGAGTTGTCCCCGCGGGAGGCCCAGCATTTT | CASSELSPREAQHF
TRBJ2-7 | NA | TRBV7-9 | TGTGCCAGCAGCTTAGCGGGAGGAAGGGGCGAGCAGTACTTC | CASSLAGGRGEQYF
TRBJ2-2 | NA | TRBV5-5 | TGTGCCAGCAGCTTCGAGTTGGGGGGGCTGAGCACCGGGGAGCTGTTTTTT | CASSFELGGLSTGELFF
TRBJ1-1 | NA | TRBV6-5 | TGTGCCAGCGGCAGCGGGGAAAGGAACACTGAAGCTTTCTTT | CASGSGERNTEAFF
TRBJ2-5 | TRBD2 | TRBV5-4 | TGTGCCAGCACCCTCGGGGGGGATTCGTACCAAGAGACCCAGTACTTC | CASTLGGDSYQETQYF
TRBJ2-1 | NA | TRBV27 | TGTGCCAGCAGTCTCGGGAGCTCCTACAATGAGCAGTTCTTC | CASSLGSSYNEQFF
TRBJ1-1 | NA | TRBV5-6 | TGTGCCAGCAGAACCAGGCGCCCCATCCCGGACACTGAAGCTTTCTTT | CASRTRRPIPDTEAFF
TRBJ2-5 | TRBD1 | TRBV2 | TGTGCCACTTTCAGGGGGCGGCAAGAGACCCAGTACTTC | CATFRGRQETQYF
TRBJ1-1 | NA | TRBV19 | TGTGCCAGTAGTATCCAGGGTACGGACACTGAAGCTTTCTTT | CASSIQGTDTEAFF
TRBJ1-5 | NA | TRBV18 | TGTGCCAGCTCACCAACAGGCACCAATCAGCCCCAGCATTTT | CASSPTGTNQPQHF
TRBJ2-1 | TRBD2 | TRBV6-4 | TGTGCCAGCAGTGACGGCGGGGGGGCCTACAATGAGCAGTTCTTC | CASSDGGGAYNEQFF
TRBJ2-5 | NA | TRBV18 | TGTGCCAGCTCACCTTCGGAGGACCAGACCCAGTACTTC | CASSPSEDQTQYF
TRBJ2-7 | TRBD1 | TRBV27 | TGTGCCAGCAGTTTTTTAGGGACAGGGGACGAGCAGTACTTC | CASSFLGTGDEQYF
TRBJ2-7 | TRBD1 | TRBV27 | TGTGCCAGCAGGCCCAAAAAGTACGACAGGGTTGGGAACGAGCAGTACTTC | CASRPKKYDRVGNEQYF
TRBJ2-7 | TRBD2 | TRBV7-9 | TGTGCCAGCAGTGGACTAGCGGGGGTCTCCTACGAGCAGTACTTC | CASSGLAGVSYEQYF
TRBJ1-2 | TRBD1 | TRBV28 | TGTGCCAGCAGTCCGGACAGGATCTATGGCTACACCTTC | CASSPDRIYGYTF
TRBJ1-1 | NA | TRBV9 | TGTGCCAGCAGCGTGCAGTCCAACACTGAAGCTTTCTTT | CASSVQSNTEAFF
TRBJ2-7 | TRBD1 | TRBV5-1 | TGCGCCAGCAGCCCCGGGACAGGGACAACCTACGAGCAGTACTTC | CASSPGTGTTYEQYF
TRBJ1-2 | NA | TRBV5-6 | TGTGCCAGCAGCTTGGTGGGTTTCGGCAGGGTAGGCTATGGCTACACCTTC | CASSLVGFGRVGYGYTF
TRBJ2-2 | TRBD1 | TRBV11-2 | TGTGCCAGCAGCTCATCCGGGACAGCCCTCACCGGGGAGCTGTTTTTT | CASSSSGTALTGELFF
TRBJ1-2 | TRBD1 | TRBV6-5 | TGTGCCAGCAGGGAAACAGGGGAGGCGGGCTACACCTTC | CASRETGEAGYTF
TRBJ2-7 | TRBD1 | TRBV2 | TGTGCCAGCAGTGACCCCCCCGGGACAGGGTTATACGAGCAGTACTTC | CASSDPPGTGLYEQYF
TRBJ1-1 | TRBD1 | TRBV30 | TGTGGCCTTAACAGGGGGAACACTGAAGCTTTCTTT | CGLNRGNTEAFF
TRBJ1-1 | NA | TRBV4-2 | TGTGCCAGCAGCCAAGAGCCCGGGGGGGACACTGAAGCTTTCTTT | CASSQEPGGDTEAFF
TRBJ1-5 | TRBD1 | TRBV19 | TGCGCCAGTAGTACGACGGGACAGGGTGGCAATCAGCCCCAGCATTTT | CASSTTGQGGNQPQHF
TRBJ1-1 | TRBD1 | TRBV19 | TGTGCCAGTAGTACCCCAGGGACAGCGAACACTGAAGCTTTCTTT | CASSTPGTANTEAFF
TRBJ2-7 | NA | TRBV30 | TGTGCCTGGACCCGCGAGTGGGGGGATGCCTACGAGCAGTACTTC | CAWTREWGDAYEQYF
TRBJ2-5 | NA | TRBV5-4 | TGTGCCAGCACCCAGGGGGAGACCCAGTACTTC | CASTQGETQYF
TRBJ2-7 | TRBD2 | TRBV4-1 | TGCGCCAGCAGCCAAACTAGCGGGGTCATTTACGAGCAGTACTTC | CASSQTSGVIYEQYF
TRBJ2-1 | NA | TRBV4-1 | TGCGCCAGCAGCCAAGATCCCAGGGCAGGCCCAGGGCAGTTCTTC | CASSQDPRAGPGQFF
TRBJ1-2 | NA | TRBV12-5 | TGTGCTAGTGGTTTGGTACTCTCAGGCAAAACGCAGCTTGGCTACACCTTC | CASGLVLSGKTQLGYTF
TRBJ1-1 | TRBD1 | TRBV5-1 | TGCGCCAGCAGCGTTGACAGGGTGAACACTGAAGCTTTCTTT | CASSVDRVNTEAFF
TRBJ2-7 | TRBD2 | TRBV5-1 | TGCGCCAGCACTTTAGCGGGGGGACGAGCCTACGAGCAGTACTTC | CASTLAGGRAYEQYF
TRBJ2-1 | TRBD2 | TRBV5-1 | TGCGCCAGCAGCTGGGGGGTTAGCGGGGAGCAGTTCTTC | CASSWGVSGEQFF
TRBJ2-7 | NA | TRBV7-2 | TGTGCCAGCAGCTTAGGGGGCCTAGGATTCTACGAGCAGTACTTC | CASSLGGLGFYEQYF
TRBJ2-3 | NA | TRBV5-1 | TGCGCCAGCAGCTTGGCTCGATTAGAGGGCACAGATACGCAGTATTTT | CASSLARLEGTDTQYF
TRBJ2-1 | NA | TRBV7-8 | TGTGCCAGCAGCTTAGTCGTTTTCGGCGGGGAGTGGGGCAATGAGCAGTTCTTC | CASSLVVFGGEWGNEQFF